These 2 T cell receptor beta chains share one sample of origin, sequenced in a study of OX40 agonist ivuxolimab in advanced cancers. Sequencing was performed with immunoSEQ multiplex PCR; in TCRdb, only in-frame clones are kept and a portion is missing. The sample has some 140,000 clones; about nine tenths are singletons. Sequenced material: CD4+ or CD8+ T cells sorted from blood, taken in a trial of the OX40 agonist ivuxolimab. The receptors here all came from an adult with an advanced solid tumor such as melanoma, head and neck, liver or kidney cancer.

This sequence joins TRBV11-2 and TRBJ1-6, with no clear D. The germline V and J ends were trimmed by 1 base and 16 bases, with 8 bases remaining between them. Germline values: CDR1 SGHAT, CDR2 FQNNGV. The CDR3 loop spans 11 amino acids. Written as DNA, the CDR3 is TGTGCCAGCAGCTTAGGAGGTCCGCTCCACTTT. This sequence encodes CASSLGGPLHF.

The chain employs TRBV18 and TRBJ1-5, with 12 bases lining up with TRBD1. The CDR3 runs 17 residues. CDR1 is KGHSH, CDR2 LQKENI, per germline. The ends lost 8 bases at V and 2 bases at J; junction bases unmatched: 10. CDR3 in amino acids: CASARDRGLSGNQPQHF. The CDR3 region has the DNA TGTGCCAGCGCCCGGGACAGGGGGCTTTCGGGCAATCAGCCCCAGCATTTT. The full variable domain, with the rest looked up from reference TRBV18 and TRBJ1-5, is NAGVMQNPRHLVRRRGQEARLRCSPMKGHSHVYWYRQLPEEGLKFMVYLQKENIIDESGMPKERFSAEFPKEGPSILRIQQVVRGDSAAYFCASARDRGLSGNQPQHFGDGTRLSIL.